Sequencing of this T cell receptor (beta chain) was carried out in a study of cytomegalovirus exposure and HLA in healthy donors. Overall study context: Researchers found that 81% of almost 400 genotyped donors fell within the Caucasian-associated ancestry cluster.

V gave up 7 bases and J gave up 2 bases; unmatched junction bases: 6. The CDR3 runs to 15 residues. Germline loops: CDR1 LNHNV, CDR2 YYDKDF (reference sequence). As concerns this clone: Its antigen is unidentified.

The PCR contained 60 Vbeta and 13 Jbeta primers. Data came from immunoSEQ multiplex PCR; TCRdb stores just in-frame clones and leaves some out. The sample contains fewer than 120,000 clones, roughly 78% of which appear only once. Study outcomes and limitations: TCR beta V segments were, for the most part, productive about 87% or about 30% of the time in an earlier analysis. Later analysis suggested links between common viral pathogens and several top significant clusters.

This clonotype was sampled from a woman in her twenties or thirties in good health and CMV-seronegative. The chain is built from TRBV15 and TRBJ2-1; 9 nucleotides line up with TRBD2. The sequencing input was PBMCs. This chain's CDR3 is CATTVAGAPYNEQFF. CDR3 nucleotide sequence: TGTGCCACCACCGTAGCGGGAGCTCCCTACAATGAGCAGTTCTTC.